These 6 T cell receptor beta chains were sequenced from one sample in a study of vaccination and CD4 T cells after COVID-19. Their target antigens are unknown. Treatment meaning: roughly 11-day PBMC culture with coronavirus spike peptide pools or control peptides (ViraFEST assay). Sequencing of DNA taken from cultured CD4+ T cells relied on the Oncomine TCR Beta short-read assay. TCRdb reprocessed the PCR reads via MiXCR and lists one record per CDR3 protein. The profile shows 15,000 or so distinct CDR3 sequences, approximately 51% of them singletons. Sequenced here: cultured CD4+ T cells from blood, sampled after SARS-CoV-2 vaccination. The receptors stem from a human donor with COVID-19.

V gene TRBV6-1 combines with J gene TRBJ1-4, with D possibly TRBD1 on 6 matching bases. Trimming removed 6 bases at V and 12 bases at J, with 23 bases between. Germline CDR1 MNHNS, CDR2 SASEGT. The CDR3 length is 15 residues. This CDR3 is CASREGGTLGWELFF. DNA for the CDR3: TGTGCCAGCAGAGAGGGGGGTACACTGGGTTGGGAACTGTTTTTT.

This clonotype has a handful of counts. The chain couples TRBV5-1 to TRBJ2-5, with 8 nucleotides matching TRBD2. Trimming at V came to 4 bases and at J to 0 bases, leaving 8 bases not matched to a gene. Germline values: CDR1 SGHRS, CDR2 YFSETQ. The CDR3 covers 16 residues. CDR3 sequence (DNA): TGCGCCAGCAGCCCCCCGGGGGGGACCAACCAAGAGACCCAGTACTTC. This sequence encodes CASSPPGGTNQETQYF.

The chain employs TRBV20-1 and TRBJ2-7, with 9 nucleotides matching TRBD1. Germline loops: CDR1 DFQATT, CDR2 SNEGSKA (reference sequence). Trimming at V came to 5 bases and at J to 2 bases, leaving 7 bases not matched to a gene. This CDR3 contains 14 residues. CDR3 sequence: CSAGSGTGPYEQYF. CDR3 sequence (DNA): TGCAGTGCTGGATCCGGGACAGGGCCCTACGAGCAGTACTTC.

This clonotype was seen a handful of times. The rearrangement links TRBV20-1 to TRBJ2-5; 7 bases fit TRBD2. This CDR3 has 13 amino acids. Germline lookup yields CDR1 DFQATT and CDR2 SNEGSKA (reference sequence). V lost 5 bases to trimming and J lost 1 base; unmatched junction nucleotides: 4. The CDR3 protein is CSAWGGGQETQYF. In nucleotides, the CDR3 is TGCAGTGCTTGGGGGGGAGGCCAAGAGACCCAGTACTTC.

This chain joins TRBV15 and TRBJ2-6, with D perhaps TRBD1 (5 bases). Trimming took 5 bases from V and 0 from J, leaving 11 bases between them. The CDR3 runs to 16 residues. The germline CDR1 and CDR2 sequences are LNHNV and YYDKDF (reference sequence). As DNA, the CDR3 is TGTGCCACCAGCTCAGGGCCCCTCTCTGGGGCCAACGTCCTGACTTTC. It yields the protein CATSSGPLSGANVLTF.

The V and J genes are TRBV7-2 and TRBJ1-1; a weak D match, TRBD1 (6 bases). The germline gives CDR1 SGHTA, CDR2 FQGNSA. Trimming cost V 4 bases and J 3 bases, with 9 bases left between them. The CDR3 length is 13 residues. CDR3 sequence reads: CASSYRQDTEAFF. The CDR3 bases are TGTGCCAGCAGCTACAGACAGGACACTGAAGCTTTCTTT. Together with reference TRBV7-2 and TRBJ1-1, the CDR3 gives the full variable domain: GAGVSQSPSNKVTEKGKDVELRCDPISGHTALYWYRQSLGQGLEFLIYFQGNSAPDKSGLPSDRFSAERTGGSVSTLTIQRTQQEDSAVYLCASSYRQDTEAFFGQGTRLTVV.